The clone carrying this TCR beta chain turned up a few times. Its antigen is not identified. In the PCR, 60 Vbeta and 13 Jbeta primers were used. Data came from immunoSEQ multiplex PCR; TCRdb stores just in-frame clones and leaves some out. The table shows 150,000 to 200,000 clones, with 60% to 80% occurring only once. The source of the sample is a study of cytomegalovirus exposure and HLA in healthy donors. Study at large: Around 86 million unique TCRs, all from HLA-typed donors, were included in an early release of the data.

Study-wide points: CMV serostatus alone was available as immune exposure information. When presence/absence was analysed, sequencing depth was taken to be roughly uniform across donors. Per a later analysis, about 18,000 TCR beta sequences showed association with HLA alleles at 0.05 false discovery rate.

The CDR3 runs 15 residues. The germline V gene has CDR1 SGHVS and CDR2 FNYEAQ. Trimming pared 1 base from V and 6 bases from J, leaving 12 bases between. The TCR sequence derives from a man younger than 30 in good health and CMV-seropositive. The V call is TRBV7-6, the J call TRBJ2-2; a weak D match, TRBD2 (6 bases). Sequenced sample: PBMCs. In DNA form, the CDR3 reads TGTGCCAGCAGCTTAGGAGGAGCGGGCGCCGGGGAGCTGTTTTTT. Amino acids: CASSLGGAGAGELFF.